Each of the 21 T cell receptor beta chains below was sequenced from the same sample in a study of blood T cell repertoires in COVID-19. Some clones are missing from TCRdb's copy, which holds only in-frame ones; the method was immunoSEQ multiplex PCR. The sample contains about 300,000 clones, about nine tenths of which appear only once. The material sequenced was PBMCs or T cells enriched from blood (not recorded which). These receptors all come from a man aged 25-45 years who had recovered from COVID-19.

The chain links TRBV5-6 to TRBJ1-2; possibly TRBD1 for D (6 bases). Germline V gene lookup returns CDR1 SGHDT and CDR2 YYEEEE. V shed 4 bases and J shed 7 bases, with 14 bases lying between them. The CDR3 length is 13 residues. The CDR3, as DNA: TGTGCCAGCAGCCAAGGGGGGGTTCCTGGCTACACCTTC. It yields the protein CASSQGGVPGYTF.

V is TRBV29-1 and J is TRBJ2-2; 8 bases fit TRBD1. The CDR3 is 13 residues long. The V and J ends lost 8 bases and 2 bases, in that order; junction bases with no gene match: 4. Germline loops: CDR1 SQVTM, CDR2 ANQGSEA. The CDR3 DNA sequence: TGCAGCTTAGACAGGGGTAACACCGGGGAGCTGTTTTTT. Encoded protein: CSLDRGNTGELFF.

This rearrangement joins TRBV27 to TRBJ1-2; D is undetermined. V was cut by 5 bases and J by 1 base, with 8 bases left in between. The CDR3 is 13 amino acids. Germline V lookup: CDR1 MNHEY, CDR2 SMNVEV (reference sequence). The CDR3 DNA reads TGTGCCAGCAGTATCCATTTTAACTATGGCTACACCTTC. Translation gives CASSIHFNYGYTF.

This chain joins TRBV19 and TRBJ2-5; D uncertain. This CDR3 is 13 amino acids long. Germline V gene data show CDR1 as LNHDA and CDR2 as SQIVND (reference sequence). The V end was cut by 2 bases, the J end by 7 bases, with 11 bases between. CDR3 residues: CASSISGSWTQYF. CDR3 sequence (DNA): TGTGCCAGTAGTATATCGGGTTCTTGGACCCAGTACTTC. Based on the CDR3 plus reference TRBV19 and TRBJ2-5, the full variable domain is DGGITQSPKYLFRKEGQNVTLSCEQNLNHDAMYWYRQDPGQGLRLIYYSQIVNDFQKGDIAEGYSVSREKKESFPLTVTSAQKNPTAFYLCASSISGSWTQYFGPGTRLLVL.

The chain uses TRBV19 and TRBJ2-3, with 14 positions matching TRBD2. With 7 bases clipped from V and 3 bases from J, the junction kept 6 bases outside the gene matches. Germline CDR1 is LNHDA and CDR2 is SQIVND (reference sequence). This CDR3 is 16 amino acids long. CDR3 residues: CASKARTSGRTDTQYF. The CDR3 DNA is TGTGCCAGTAAGGCTAGGACTAGCGGGAGGACAGATACGCAGTATTTT.

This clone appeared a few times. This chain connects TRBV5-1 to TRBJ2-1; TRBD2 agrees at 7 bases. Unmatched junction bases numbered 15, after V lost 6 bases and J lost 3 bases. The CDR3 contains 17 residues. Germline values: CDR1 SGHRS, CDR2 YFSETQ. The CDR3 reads CASTPDEWVAGYNEQFF. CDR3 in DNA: TGCGCCAGCACCCCCGACGAATGGGTAGCGGGCTACAATGAGCAGTTCTTC. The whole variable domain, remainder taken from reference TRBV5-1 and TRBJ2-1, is KAGVTQTPRYLIKTRGQQVTLSCSPISGHRSVSWYQQTPGQGLQFLFEYFSETQRNKGNFPGRFSGRQFSNSRSEMNVSTLELGDSALYLCASTPDEWVAGYNEQFFGPGTRLTVL.

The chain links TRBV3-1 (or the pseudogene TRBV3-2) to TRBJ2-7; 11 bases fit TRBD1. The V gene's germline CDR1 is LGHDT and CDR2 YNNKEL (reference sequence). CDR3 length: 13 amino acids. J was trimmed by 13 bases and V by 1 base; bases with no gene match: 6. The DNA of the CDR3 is TGTGCCAGCAGCCAAGGCCGGGACAGGGGGTCATACTTC. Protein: CASSQGRDRGSYF.

DNA for the CDR3: TGTGCCTGGAGTGTAAGGGGCCCCCTCACAGATACGCAGTATTTT. Amino acid sequence: CAWSVRGPLTDTQYF. This sequence joins TRBV30 and TRBJ2-3; maybe TRBD1 (5 bases). V lost 0 bases, J lost 2 bases, and 12 bases lay in between. Germline-derived CDR1 and CDR2 are GTSNPN and SVGIG (reference sequence). The CDR3 loop spans 15 amino acids.

The CDR3 here is CASSMGRNQPQHF. The CDR3 region has the DNA TGTGCCAGTAGTATGGGCAGGAATCAGCCCCAGCATTTT. This chain connects TRBV19 to TRBJ1-5; D gene ambiguous. This CDR3 spans 13 amino acids. Looked up from germline, CDR1 is LNHDA and CDR2 is SQIVND (reference sequence). The V end was cut by 3 bases, the J end by 4 bases, with 7 bases between.

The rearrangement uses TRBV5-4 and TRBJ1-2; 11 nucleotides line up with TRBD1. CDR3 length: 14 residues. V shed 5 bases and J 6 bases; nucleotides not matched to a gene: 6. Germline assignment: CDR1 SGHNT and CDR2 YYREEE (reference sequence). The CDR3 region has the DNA TGTGCCAGCAGGCGGGACAGGGGGTTCGATGGCTACACCTTC. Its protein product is CASRRDRGFDGYTF.

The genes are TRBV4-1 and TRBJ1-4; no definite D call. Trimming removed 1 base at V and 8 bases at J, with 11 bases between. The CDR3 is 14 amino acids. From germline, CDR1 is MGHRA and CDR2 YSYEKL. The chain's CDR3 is CASSQADGREKLFF. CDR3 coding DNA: TGCGCCAGCAGCCAAGCGGACGGGAGGGAAAAACTGTTTTTT.

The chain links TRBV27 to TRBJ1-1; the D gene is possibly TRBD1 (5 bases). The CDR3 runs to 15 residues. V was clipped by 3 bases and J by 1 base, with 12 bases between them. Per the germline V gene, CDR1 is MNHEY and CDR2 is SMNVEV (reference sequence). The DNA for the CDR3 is TGTGCCAGCAGTTTTAGCCCCGGGGGGAACACTGAAGCTTTCTTT. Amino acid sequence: CASSFSPGGNTEAFF.

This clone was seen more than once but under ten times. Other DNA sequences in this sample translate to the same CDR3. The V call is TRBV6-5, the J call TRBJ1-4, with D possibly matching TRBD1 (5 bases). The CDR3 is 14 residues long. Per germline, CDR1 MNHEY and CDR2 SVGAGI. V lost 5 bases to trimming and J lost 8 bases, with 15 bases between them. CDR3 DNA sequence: TGTGCCAGCAGTCCCGGGCCGGGGGGAGAAAAACTGTTTTTT. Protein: CASSPGPGGEKLFF.

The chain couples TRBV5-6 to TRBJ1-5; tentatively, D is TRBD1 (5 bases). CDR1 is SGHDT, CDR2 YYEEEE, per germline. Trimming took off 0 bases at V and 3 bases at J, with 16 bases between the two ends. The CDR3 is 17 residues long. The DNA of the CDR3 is TGTGCCAGCAGCTTGGGCGGGGGTTACGCCTTCAATCAGCCCCAGCATTTT. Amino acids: CASSLGGGYAFNQPQHF. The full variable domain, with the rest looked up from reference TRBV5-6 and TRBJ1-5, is DAGVTQSPTHLIKTRGQQVTLRCSPKSGHDTVSWYQQALGQGPQFIFQYYEEEERQRGNFPDRFSGHQFPNYSSELNVNALLLGDSALYLCASSLGGGYAFNQPQHFGDGTRLSIL.

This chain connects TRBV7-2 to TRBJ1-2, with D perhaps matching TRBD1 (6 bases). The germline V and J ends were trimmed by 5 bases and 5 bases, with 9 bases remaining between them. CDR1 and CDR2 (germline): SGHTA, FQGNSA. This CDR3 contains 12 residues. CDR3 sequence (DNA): TGTGCCAGCAGCCCACAGGGTTATGGCTACACCTTC. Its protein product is CASSPQGYGYTF.

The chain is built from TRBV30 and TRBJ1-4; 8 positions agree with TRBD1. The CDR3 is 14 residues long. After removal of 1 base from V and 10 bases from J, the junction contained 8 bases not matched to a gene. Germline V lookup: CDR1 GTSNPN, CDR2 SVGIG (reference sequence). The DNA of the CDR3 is TGTGCCTGGAGTGCCCCCAGACAGGGGATAAAACTGTTTTTT. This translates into CAWSAPRQGIKLFF.

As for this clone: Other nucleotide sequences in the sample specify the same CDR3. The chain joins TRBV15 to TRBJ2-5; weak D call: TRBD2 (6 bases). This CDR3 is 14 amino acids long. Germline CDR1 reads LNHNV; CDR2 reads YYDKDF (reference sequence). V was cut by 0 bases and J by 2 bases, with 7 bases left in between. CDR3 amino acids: CATSRDRGQETQYF. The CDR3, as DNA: TGTGCCACCAGCAGAGATCGGGGGCAAGAGACCCAGTACTTC.

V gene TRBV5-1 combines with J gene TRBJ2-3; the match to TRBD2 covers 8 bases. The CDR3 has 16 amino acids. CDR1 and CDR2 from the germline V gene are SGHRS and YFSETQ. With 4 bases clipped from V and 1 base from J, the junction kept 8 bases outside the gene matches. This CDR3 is CASSAEPGRGTDTQYF. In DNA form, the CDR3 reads TGCGCCAGCAGCGCCGAGCCCGGGAGGGGCACAGATACGCAGTATTTT. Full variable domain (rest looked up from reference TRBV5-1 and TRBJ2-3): KAGVTQTPRYLIKTRGQQVTLSCSPISGHRSVSWYQQTPGQGLQFLFEYFSETQRNKGNFPGRFSGRQFSNSRSEMNVSTLELGDSALYLCASSAEPGRGTDTQYFGPGTRLTVL.

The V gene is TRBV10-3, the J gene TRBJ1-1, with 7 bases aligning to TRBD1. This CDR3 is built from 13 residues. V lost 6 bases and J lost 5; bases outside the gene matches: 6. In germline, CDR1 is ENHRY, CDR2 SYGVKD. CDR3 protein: CAISRQGNTEAFF. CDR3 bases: TGTGCCATCAGCAGACAGGGTAATACTGAAGCTTTCTTT.

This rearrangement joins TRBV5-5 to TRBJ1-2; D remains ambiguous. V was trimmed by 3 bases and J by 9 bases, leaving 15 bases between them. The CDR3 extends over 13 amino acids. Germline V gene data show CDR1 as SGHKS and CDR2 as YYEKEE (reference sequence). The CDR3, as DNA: TGTGCCAGCAGCTCACACCAGGCCGTTCGCTACACCTTC. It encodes CASSSHQAVRYTF.

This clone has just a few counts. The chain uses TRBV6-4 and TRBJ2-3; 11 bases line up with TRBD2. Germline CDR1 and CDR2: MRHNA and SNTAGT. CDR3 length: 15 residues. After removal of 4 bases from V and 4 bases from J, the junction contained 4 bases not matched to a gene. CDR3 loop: CASSAGTSGADTQYF. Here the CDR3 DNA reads TGTGCCAGCAGTGCCGGGACTAGCGGAGCAGATACGCAGTATTTT.